This T cell receptor beta chain came from a study of shared clonotypes between healthy human individuals. Points from the study as a whole: A handful of donors had approximately 4.6% of their naive CD4 clonotypes in common. Inspection by rarefaction showed sorted-subset sequencing to be incomplete despite large depth. Among the subsets, naive ones generally showed larger estimated richness than memory ones.

The repertoire was sequenced with immunoSEQ multiplex PCR; TCRdb's copy has only in-frame clones and lacks some. The repertoire has 1.5 million to 2.5 million clones, approximately 94% of them found once; the top ten carry 1% to 1.5%. Turning to this clone: Its matching antigen is unknown.

Naive CD8 cells comprised CD45RO-negative, CCR7-positively selected cells, excluding terminally differentiated effector memory CD45RA+ cells. Germline V gene data show CDR1 as SEHNR and CDR2 as FQNEAQ (reference sequence). This CDR3 has 15 amino acids. The V segment lost 5 bases and the J segment 2 bases; nucleotides outside the gene matches: 9. The sequenced sample was naive CD8+ T cells sorted from blood. The chain recombines TRBV7-9 with TRBJ2-7, with 7 nucleotides matching TRBD1. This TCR was sampled from a man younger than 35 in good health. CDR3 bases: TGTGCCAGCAGCCACCCCGACAGGGAACCCTACGAGCAGTACTTC. This encodes CASSHPDREPYEQYF.